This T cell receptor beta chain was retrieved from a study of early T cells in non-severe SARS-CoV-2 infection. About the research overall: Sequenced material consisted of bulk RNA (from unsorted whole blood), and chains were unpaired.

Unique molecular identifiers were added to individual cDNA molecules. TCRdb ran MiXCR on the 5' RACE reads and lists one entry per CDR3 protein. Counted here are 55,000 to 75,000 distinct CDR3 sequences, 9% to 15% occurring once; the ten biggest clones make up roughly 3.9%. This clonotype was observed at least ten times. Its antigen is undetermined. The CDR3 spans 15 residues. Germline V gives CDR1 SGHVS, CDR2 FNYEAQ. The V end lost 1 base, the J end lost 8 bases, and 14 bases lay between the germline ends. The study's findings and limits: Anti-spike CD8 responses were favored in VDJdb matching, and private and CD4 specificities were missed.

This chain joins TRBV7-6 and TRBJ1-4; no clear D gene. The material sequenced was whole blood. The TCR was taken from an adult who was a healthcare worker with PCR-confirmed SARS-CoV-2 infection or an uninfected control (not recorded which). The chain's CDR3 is CASSLGARIGEKLFF. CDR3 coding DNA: TGTGCCAGCAGCTTAGGCGCACGGATTGGCGAAAAACTGTTTTTT.